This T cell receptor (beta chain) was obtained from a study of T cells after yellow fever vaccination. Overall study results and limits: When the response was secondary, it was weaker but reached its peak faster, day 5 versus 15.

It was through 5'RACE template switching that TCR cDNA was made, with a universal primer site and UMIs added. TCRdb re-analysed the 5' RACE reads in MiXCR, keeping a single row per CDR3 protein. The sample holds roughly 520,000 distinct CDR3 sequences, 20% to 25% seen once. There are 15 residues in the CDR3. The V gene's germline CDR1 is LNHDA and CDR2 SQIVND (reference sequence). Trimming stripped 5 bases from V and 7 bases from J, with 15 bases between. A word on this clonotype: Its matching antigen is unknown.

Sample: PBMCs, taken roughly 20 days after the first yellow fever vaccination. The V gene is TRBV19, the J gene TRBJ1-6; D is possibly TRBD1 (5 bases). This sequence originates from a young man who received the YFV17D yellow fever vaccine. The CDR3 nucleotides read TGTGCCAGTAGTCTTTTTGGGGGATTGAATTCACCCCTCCACTTT. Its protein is CASSLFGGLNSPLHF.